Listed below are T cell receptor beta chains from one sample, sequenced in a study of control samples from healthy donors and cancer patients. Clones were read by immunoSEQ multiplex PCR, and TCRdb kept only the in-frame ones, dropping some. The data show about 160,000 clones, 90% to 95% seen once. Sequenced: PBMCs. The receptors shown here come from a man aged 55 to 69 with colorectal cancer. Each CDR3 is given with its conserved first and last residue. A D gene is named only where the DNA matches it firmly. A clone size is listed for some rows: how often the clone was seen (once, few, many), or a class if it is expanded.

v_gene	j_gene	d_gene	abundance	CDR3aa	CDR3nt
TRBV2	TRBJ2-1	NA	NA	CASSERSSYNEQFF	TGTGCCAGCAGTGAGAGGTCCTCCTACAATGAGCAGTTCTTC
TRBV7-9	TRBJ2-1	NA	once	CASSLELYNEQFF	TGTGCCAGCAGCTTAGAGCTCTACAATGAGCAGTTCTTC
TRBV19	TRBJ2-5	TRBD1	NA	CASSPDRGQETQYF	TGTGCCAGTAGTCCCGACAGGGGGCAGGAGACCCAGTACTTC
TRBV20-1	TRBJ2-1	NA	NA	CSANQANEQFF	TGCAGTGCTAATCAGGCCAATGAGCAGTTCTTC
TRBV6-6	TRBJ1-1	NA	NA	CASSYSPTAGTEAFF	TGTGCCAGCAGTTACTCGCCAACAGCAGGGACTGAAGCTTTCTTT
TRBV5-4	TRBJ1-3	NA	NA	CASSLGAGAGNTIYF	TGTGCCAGCAGCTTGGGGGCAGGGGCTGGAAACACCATATATTTT
TRBV25-1	TRBJ2-1	NA	NA	CASKFGESNEQFF	TGTGCCAGCAAGTTTGGGGAGAGCAATGAGCAGTTCTTC
TRBV5-8	TRBJ2-1	NA	NA	CASSLGRKTVSSYNEQFF	TGTGCCAGCAGCCTGGGGAGAAAGACGGTCAGCTCCTACAATGAGCAGTTCTTC
TRBV2	TRBJ1-2	NA	NA	CASRGQANYGYTF	TGTGCCAGCAGAGGGCAGGCTAACTATGGCTACACCTTC
TRBV6-5	TRBJ1-6	NA	once	CASRGRTAGVAALHF	TGTGCCAGCCGCGGGAGGACGGCCGGGGTTGCGGCCCTCCACTTT
TRBV4-1	TRBJ1-5	TRBD1	few	CASSHAYGQGATQPQHF	TGCGCCAGCAGCCACGCATATGGACAGGGGGCGACTCAGCCCCAGCATTTT
TRBV7-2	TRBJ2-5	NA	NA	CASSLVSEETQYF	TGTGCCAGCAGCTTAGTCTCTGAGGAGACCCAGTACTTC
TRBV3-1/TRBV3-2	TRBJ2-3	TRBD2	NA	CASSQETSGAGDTQYF	TGTGCCAGCAGCCAGGAAACTAGCGGGGCTGGAGATACGCAGTATTTT
TRBV24-1	TRBJ2-3	NA	NA	CATSDHGQGGGDTQYF	TGTGCCACCAGTGATCATGGACAGGGAGGGGGAGATACGCAGTATTTT
TRBV5-1	TRBJ2-3	NA	NA	CASSLGQRKDTQYF	TGCGCCAGCAGCTTGGGACAAAGGAAAGATACGCAGTATTTT
TRBV7-9	TRBJ2-3	TRBD1	NA	CASSRLVGQITDTQYF	TGTGCCAGCAGCCGCCTGGTGGGACAGATCACAGATACGCAGTATTTT
TRBV11-2	TRBJ1-4	NA	NA	CASSLDIFRVPATNEKLFF	TGTGCCAGCAGCTTAGATATTTTCAGGGTCCCCGCAACTAATGAAAAACTGTTTTTT
TRBV7-7	TRBJ2-5	NA	NA	CASSRPGTQETQYF	TGTGCCAGCAGCAGACCCGGGACACAAGAGACCCAGTACTTC
TRBV28	TRBJ2-7	TRBD2	NA	CASSFPEPGLAGGKLSYEQYF	TGTGCCAGCAGTTTCCCTGAACCGGGACTAGCGGGGGGTAAACTCTCCTACGAGCAGTACTTC
TRBV19	TRBJ1-2	NA	NA	CASSRQAHYGYTF	TGTGCCAGTAGCCGACAGGCTCACTATGGCTACACCTTC
TRBV3-1/TRBV3-2	TRBJ1-3	TRBD1	once	CASSPTIQGAGNTIYF	TGTGCCAGCAGCCCGACAATACAGGGGGCTGGAAACACCATATATTTT
TRBV19	TRBJ1-1	NA	NA	CASRDRNTEAFF	TGTGCCAGTAGGGACCGTAACACTGAAGCTTTCTTT
TRBV20-1	TRBJ2-7	NA	NA	CRLGDSYEQYF	TGCAGGTTGGGGGATTCCTACGAGCAGTACTTC
TRBV5-1	TRBJ2-3	NA	NA	CASSPELTDTQYF	TGCGCCAGCAGCCCGGAGCTCACAGATACGCAGTATTTT
TRBV25-1	TRBJ1-2	NA	NA	CASSPDRFANYGYTF	TGTGCCAGCAGTCCGGACAGATTTGCTAACTATGGCTACACCTTC
TRBV14	TRBJ1-6	NA	NA	CASSQGAANSPLHF	TGTGCCAGCAGCCAAGGGGCAGCGAATTCACCCCTCCACTTT
TRBV9	TRBJ2-2	NA	NA	CASSPRGGTGELFF	TGTGCCAGCAGCCCGAGAGGGGGGACCGGGGAGCTGTTTTTT
TRBV24-1	TRBJ2-1	NA	NA	CATSDGGQEQFF	TGTGCCACCAGTGATGGAGGACAGGAGCAGTTCTTC
TRBV19	TRBJ2-7	TRBD1	NA	CASTPGTGAYEQYF	TGTGCCAGCACCCCCGGGACAGGCGCCTACGAGCAGTACTTC
TRBV19	TRBJ1-5	NA	NA	CASSSRFNQPQHF	TGTGCCAGTAGTAGTCGGTTCAATCAGCCCCAGCATTTT
TRBV27	TRBJ2-1	TRBD2	NA	CASSTSAGEESNEQFF	TGTGCCAGCAGTACCTCGGCGGGGGAGGAAAGCAATGAGCAGTTCTTC
TRBV14	TRBJ1-3	NA	NA	CASSQDRWGTGNTIYF	TGTGCCAGCAGCCAAGATCGATGGGGAACTGGAAACACCATATATTTT
TRBV2	TRBJ2-2	NA	NA	CASRDQGPGELFF	TGTGCCAGCAGGGACCAGGGTCCCGGGGAGCTGTTTTTT
TRBV3-1/TRBV3-2	TRBJ1-5	NA	NA	CASSQLTGQPQHF	TGTGCCAGCAGCCAACTTACAGGTCAGCCCCAGCATTTT
TRBV27	TRBJ1-6	NA	NA	CASTQSRSPNSPLHF	TGTGCCAGTACTCAATCCCGCTCACCTAATTCACCCCTCCACTTT
TRBV6-2/TRBV6-3	TRBJ2-7	TRBD1	NA	CASSYSQGGPYEQYF	TGTGCCAGCAGTTACTCACAGGGGGGACCCTACGAGCAGTACTTC
TRBV6-5	TRBJ2-7	TRBD2	once	CASSSYGGTYEQYF	TGTGCCAGCAGTTCCTACGGGGGGACCTACGAGCAGTACTTC
TRBV7-2	TRBJ2-3	TRBD2	NA	CASSFRASGGAVGDTQYF	TGTGCCAGCAGCTTTCGGGCTAGCGGGGGGGCCGTGGGAGATACGCAGTATTTT
TRBV6-5	TRBJ1-3	NA	NA	CASSLRLEAGNTIYF	TGTGCCAGCAGTCTCCGACTGGAAGCTGGAAACACCATATATTTT
TRBV6-4	TRBJ1-1	TRBD1	NA	CASSDSNRGTEAFF	TGTGCCAGCAGTGACTCAAACAGGGGAACTGAAGCTTTCTTT
TRBV9	TRBJ2-1	TRBD2	NA	CASSVVAYGGYNEQFF	TGTGCCAGCAGCGTAGTAGCGTACGGGGGGTACAATGAGCAGTTCTTC
TRBV7-9	TRBJ1-3	NA	NA	CASSFSAGSGNTIYF	TGTGCCAGCAGCTTCTCAGCGGGCTCTGGAAACACCATATATTTT
TRBV6-6	TRBJ2-1	TRBD1	NA	CASSQDRGVLKGIEQFF	TGTGCCAGCAGTCAGGACAGGGGGGTCCTTAAGGGGATTGAGCAGTTCTTC
TRBV12-3/TRBV12-4	TRBJ1-3	NA	NA	CASSTMGNTIYF	TGTGCCAGCAGTACCATGGGAAACACCATATATTTT
TRBV12-3/TRBV12-4	TRBJ2-5	TRBD2	NA	CASRLSGEETQYF	TGTGCCAGCAGACTTAGCGGGGAAGAGACCCAGTACTTC
TRBV19	TRBJ1-5	NA	NA	CASSRARYQPQHF	TGTGCCAGTAGTCGAGCTCGGTACCAGCCCCAGCATTTT
TRBV5-6	TRBJ2-3	TRBD1	once	CASSANRGSTDTQYF	TGTGCCAGCAGCGCGAACAGGGGTAGCACAGATACGCAGTATTTT